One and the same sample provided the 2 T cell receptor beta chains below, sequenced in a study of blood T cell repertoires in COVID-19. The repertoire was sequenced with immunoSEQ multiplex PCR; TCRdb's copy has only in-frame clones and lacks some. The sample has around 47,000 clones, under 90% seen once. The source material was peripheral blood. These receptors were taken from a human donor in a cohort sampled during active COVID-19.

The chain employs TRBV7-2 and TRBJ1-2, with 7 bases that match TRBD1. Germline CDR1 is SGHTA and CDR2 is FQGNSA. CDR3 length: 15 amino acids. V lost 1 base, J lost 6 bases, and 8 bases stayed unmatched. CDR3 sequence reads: CASSLVTGKVDGYTF. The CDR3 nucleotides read TGTGCCAGCAGCTTAGTGACAGGGAAGGTCGATGGCTACACCTTC.

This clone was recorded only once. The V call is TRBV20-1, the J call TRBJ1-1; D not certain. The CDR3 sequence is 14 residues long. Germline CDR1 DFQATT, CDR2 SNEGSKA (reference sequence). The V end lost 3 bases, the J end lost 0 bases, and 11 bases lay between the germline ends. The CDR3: CSASLGGLNTEAFF. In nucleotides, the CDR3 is TGCAGTGCTAGTCTGGGAGGCCTGAACACTGAAGCTTTCTTT.